The 15 T cell receptor beta chains listed next were all sequenced from one sample in a study of shared clonotypes between healthy human individuals. The protocol was immunoSEQ multiplex PCR, while the TCRdb copy is restricted to in-frame clones and leaves out a portion. Of about 2 million clones in the sample, 85% to 95% were seen once. The sample taken for sequencing was naive CD4+ T cells sorted from blood. Specified subset: CD45RA+ positively selected. All receptors come from a man between 18 and 35 years old in good health.

The chain has TRBV28 and TRBJ2-7, with D possibly matching TRBD2 (6 bases). V lost 7 bases and J 2 bases, leaving 18 bases between the germline ends. CDR1 MDHEN and CDR2 SYDVKM come from the germline V gene. This CDR3 is 15 amino acids long. CDR3 sequence (DNA): TGTGCCAGCACCGTAGGAGGGGTTGGGGCCTACGAGCAGTACTTC. As protein: CASTVGGVGAYEQYF. The full variable domain, completed using reference TRBV28 and TRBJ2-7, is DVKVTQSSRYLVKRTGEKVFLECVQDMDHENMFWYRQDPGLGLRLIYFSYDVKMKEKGDIPEGYSVSREKKERFSLILESASTNQTSMYLCASTVGGVGAYEQYFGPGTRLTVT.

A single count supports this clone. CDR3 DNA: TGTGCCAGCAGCTCTACCCGGGGAGATACGCAGTATTTT. Its protein is CASSSTRGDTQYF. The rearrangement joins TRBV5-4 to TRBJ2-3; TRBD2 is a possible D gene (5 bases). Germline V lookup: CDR1 SGHNT, CDR2 YYREEE (reference sequence). V was clipped by 3 bases and J by 5 bases, with 10 bases between them. There are 13 residues in the CDR3.

The chain carries TRBV6-6 and TRBJ1-5; 7 bases agree with TRBD1. The ends lost 7 bases at V and 10 bases at J; junction bases unmatched: 10. CDR3 length equals 13 residues. The germline CDR1 and CDR2 sequences are MNHNY and SVGAGI (reference sequence). For the CDR3, the DNA is TGTGCCAGCACTGGACAGGTTTCTCGTCCCCAGCATTTT. Its protein product is CASTGQVSRPQHF.

This sequence joins TRBV2 and TRBJ1-2; D may be TRBD1 (6 bases). This CDR3 has 14 residues. Germline V lookup: CDR1 SNHLY, CDR2 FYNNEI. V was clipped by 6 bases and J by 2 bases, with 13 bases between them. CDR3 in DNA: TGTGCCAGCAGGGGTCCAACAGGGAACTATGGCTACACCTTC. The encoded protein is CASRGPTGNYGYTF.

This chain uses TRBV4-1 with TRBJ1-4, with D possibly being TRBD1 (6 bases). There are 16 residues in the CDR3. The ends were cut back, 6 bases at V and 5 bases at J, with 19 bases in the middle. The V gene's germline CDR1 is MGHRA and CDR2 YSYEKL. Here the CDR3 DNA reads TGCGCCAGCAGTCTGGGTCCCGGGACACAAAATGAAAAACTGTTTTTT. Translated: CASSLGPGTQNEKLFF.

The chain uses TRBV11-2 and TRBJ2-1, with 12 bases aligning to TRBD2. The J segment lost 0 bases and the V segment lost 7 bases, leaving 4 bases of the junction unmatched. CDR1 is SGHAT and CDR2 is FQNNGV in the germline V gene. CDR3 length: 16 amino acids. The CDR3 loop reads CASTILAGGSYNEQFF. CDR3 sequence (DNA): TGTGCCAGCACCATACTAGCGGGGGGCTCCTACAATGAGCAGTTCTTC.

This clone was detected once. The chain recombines TRBV28 with TRBJ2-7; D is unclear. Germline CDR1 is MDHEN and CDR2 is SYDVKM. This CDR3 spans 10 amino acids. Trimming stripped 10 bases from V and 0 bases from J, with 4 bases between. The CDR3 region is CATSSYEQYF. The CDR3, as DNA: TGTGCCACCAGCTCCTACGAGCAGTACTTC. Full variable domain (rest looked up from reference TRBV28 and TRBJ2-7): DVKVTQSSRYLVKRTGEKVFLECVQDMDHENMFWYRQDPGLGLRLIYFSYDVKMKEKGDIPEGYSVSREKKERFSLILESASTNQTSMYLCATSSYEQYFGPGTRLTVT.

The V gene is TRBV6-4, the J gene TRBJ2-5; D not resolved. This CDR3 is 13 amino acids long. Germline-derived CDR1 and CDR2 are MRHNA and SNTAGT. V lost 2 bases, J lost 4 bases, and 8 bases lay in between. The CDR3 nucleotides are TGTGCCAGCAGTGACCTAGGCAGAGAGACCCAGTACTTC. Protein product: CASSDLGRETQYF.

In its sample, this clone was seen once. V usage is TRBV9 and J usage is TRBJ1-5; TRBD1 matches 7 bases. With V trimmed by 0 bases and J by 4 bases, 4 bases remained unmatched. This CDR3 spans 15 amino acids. Germline loops: CDR1 SGDLS, CDR2 YYNGEE. The CDR3 reads CASSVAGQQNQPQHF. CDR3 nucleotides: TGTGCCAGCAGCGTAGCGGGACAGCAAAATCAGCCCCAGCATTTT.

J is TRBJ1-6 and V is TRBV7-8, with unresolved D. This CDR3 has 16 amino acids. In germline, CDR1 is SGHVS, CDR2 FQNEAQ. Trimming removed 5 bases from V and 0 bases from J, with 11 bases in between. CDR3 nucleotides: TGTGCCAGCAGCACGGAAGCGCACTCCTATAATTCACCCCTCCACTTT. This translates into CASSTEAHSYNSPLHF.

The J gene is TRBJ1-6, the V gene TRBV19, with 9 bases identical to TRBD1. The CDR3 consists of 15 residues. V dropped 5 bases and J dropped 7; count of bases not matched to a gene: 6. The germline gives CDR1 LNHDA, CDR2 SQIVND (reference sequence). The CDR3: CASSPRTGENSPLHF. The CDR3 DNA reads TGTGCCAGTAGTCCGAGGACAGGGGAGAATTCACCCCTCCACTTT.

The V gene is TRBV5-1, the J gene TRBJ1-2; D gene ambiguous. Germline V gene data show CDR1 as SGHRS and CDR2 as YFSETQ. The germline V and J ends were trimmed by 4 bases and 2 bases, with 15 bases remaining between them. The CDR3 covers 15 residues. CDR3 sequence: CASSPRGPINYGYTF. CDR3 sequence (DNA): TGCGCCAGCAGCCCACGTGGACCTATAAACTATGGCTACACCTTC.

This clone was observed once. The genes are TRBV6-1 and TRBJ1-3; no clear D gene. Trimming stripped 6 bases from V and 3 bases from J, with 15 bases between. CDR3 length: 15 residues. Germline V CDR1 and CDR2: MNHNS, SASEGT. The CDR3 here is CASSAVRADGNTIYF. CDR3 bases: TGTGCCAGCAGCGCTGTAAGGGCGGATGGAAACACCATATATTTT.

CDR3 bases: TGTGCCTGGAGTACCTCTTCCGGGACAAAAAGTCAGCCCCAGCATTTT. It codes for CAWSTSSGTKSQPQHF. J is TRBJ1-5 and V is TRBV30, with D possibly matching TRBD1 (6 bases). Per germline, CDR1 GTSNPN and CDR2 SVGIG (reference sequence). V lost 2 bases, J lost 6 bases, and 20 bases lay in between. This CDR3 has 16 amino acids.

The V call is TRBV6-1, the J call TRBJ1-5; D is perhaps TRBD1 (6 bases). Germline V gene lookup returns CDR1 MNHNS and CDR2 SASEGT. The CDR3 covers 14 residues. Trimming cost V 4 bases and J 3 bases, with 10 bases left between them. The CDR3, as DNA: TGTGCCAGCAGTGCAGGGGCCCACAATCAGCCCCAGCATTTT. Translating it yields CASSAGAHNQPQHF.